Listed below are T cell receptor beta chains from one sample, sequenced in a study of CD8 T cells in ankylosing spondylitis. MiXCR, run by TCRdb on the 5' RACE reads, gives a single entry per CDR3 protein. The sample holds approximately 100,000 distinct CDR3 sequences, over 6.5% seen once. Sequencing input: blood, either unsorted or a sorted T cell fraction (not recorded which). The source is a male donor with ankylosing spondylitis or in good health (not recorded which). Both conserved end residues are part of each CDR3. The D gene is left open where the match is weak. Only some rows state a clone size, as once, few, many or a class for expanded clones.

v_call,clone_size,j_call,d_call,cdr3_aa,cdr3_nt
TRBV12-3/TRBV12-4,many,TRBJ1-2,-,CASSWFGTEYGYTF,TGTGCCAGCAGTTGGTTCGGGACCGAGTATGGCTACACCTTC
TRBV5-1,many,TRBJ1-1,TRBD1,CASSLAGGQNSEAFF,TGCGCCAGCAGCTTGGCCGGGGGACAGAACAGTGAAGCTTTCTTT
TRBV12-3/TRBV12-4,many,TRBJ2-1,-,CASSLARYEQFF,TGTGCCAGCAGTCTAGCCCGGTATGAGCAGTTCTTC
TRBV5-1,many,TRBJ2-4,-,CASSLAGENIQYF,TGCGCCAGCAGCTTGGCCGGGGAGAACATTCAGTACTTC
TRBV10-3,few,TRBJ1-1,TRBD1,CAISEPGQGSTEAFF,TGTGCCATCAGTGAGCCGGGACAGGGAAGCACTGAAGCTTTCTTT
TRBV20-1,many,TRBJ1-5,-,CSAQGPPQTVNNQPQHF,TGCAGTGCTCAGGGGCCCCCCCAAACAGTAAACAATCAGCCCCAGCATTTT
TRBV20-1,-,TRBJ2-5,-,CSARGRSQETQYF,TGCAGTGCTAGAGGCAGGAGCCAAGAGACCCAGTACTTC
TRBV7-2,few,TRBJ2-3,TRBD2,CASSLAGTSSSTDTQYF,TGTGCCAGCAGCTTAGCGGGGACTAGCTCTAGCACAGATACGCAGTATTTT
TRBV4-3,-,TRBJ2-7,TRBD1,CASSQGQGTYEQYF,TGCGCCAGCAGCCAGGGACAGGGGACCTACGAGCAGTACTTC
TRBV5-1,many,TRBJ1-1,-,CASSLVGGDTEAFF,TGCGCCAGCAGCTTGGTGGGTGGGGACACTGAAGCTTTCTTT
TRBV20-1,-,TRBJ1-5,-,CSARAGTNNQPQHF,TGCAGTGCTAGAGCCGGGACAAATAATCAGCCCCAGCATTTT
TRBV19,few,TRBJ2-5,-,CASSLLRGGETQYF,TGTGCCAGCTCGCTCCTGAGGGGTGGCGAGACCCAGTACTTC
TRBV11-2,many,TRBJ2-3,TRBD2,CASSPRTSLDTQYF,TGTGCCAGCAGCCCTAGGACTAGCTTAGATACGCAGTATTTT
TRBV24-1,many,TRBJ2-1,-,CATSDLGRNNEQFF,TGTGCCACCAGTGATTTGGGAAGGAACAATGAGCAGTTCTTC
TRBV9,-,TRBJ1-3,-,CASSLGGFGNTIYF,TGTGCCAGCAGCTTAGGGGGTTTTGGAAACACCATATATTTT
TRBV4-2,few,TRBJ2-3,-,CASSQPNGGGPPDTQYF,TGTGCCAGCAGCCAACCTAATGGAGGAGGGCCCCCAGATACGCAGTATTTT
TRBV20-1,many,TRBJ1-5,-,CSANLAFNQPQHF,TGCAGTGCTAACCTGGCATTTAACCAGCCCCAGCATTTT
TRBV11-1,few,TRBJ1-1,-,CASSLNLLTGYKVKGEAFF,TGTGCCAGCAGCTTAAATTTACTAACAGGGTATAAAGTCAAGGGTGAAGCTTTCTTT